This T cell receptor (beta chain) was obtained from a study of blood T cell repertoires in COVID-19. Looking at the study overall: Donors in the United States, Italy and Spain gave samples during acute or convalescent COVID-19. From T cells, B-cell-depleted T cells, or PBMCs came the material, which was cDNA or gDNA.

The junction had 8 bases not matched to a gene; V was cut back by 8 bases and J by 7 bases. The CDR3 spans 13 residues. Germline V gives CDR1 SEHNR, CDR2 FQNEAQ (reference sequence). Under the authors' procedure: Reference gene primer amplification yielded estimated nucleated cell counts. Here immunoSEQ multiplex PCR was the method, and the copy in TCRdb shows in-frame clones only, minus some. The V and J calls and the clone size are those of that table, but D and trimming were determined from the DNA. The profile shows over 85,000 clones, 87% of them singletons. The sample consisted of peripheral blood. The clonotype comes from a man aged 45-60 years with active COVID-19. The V gene is TRBV7-9, the J gene TRBJ2-1; TRBD2 agrees at 7 bases. The CDR3 sequence is CASSRGEVNEQFF. CDR3 DNA sequence: TGTGCCAGCTCCCGGGGGGAAGTGAATGAGCAGTTCTTC.